These T cell receptor beta chains were read from a single sample in a study of T cells after yellow fever vaccination. TCRdb analysed the 5' RACE reads with MiXCR anew, one entry per CDR3 protein. In the table there are hundreds of thousands of distinct CDR3 sequences, 12% of which are singletons. The input for sequencing was PBMCs, taken on the day of the yellow fever booster vaccination. The receptors come from a man aged 30-40 years who received the YFV17D yellow fever vaccine. Both conserved end residues are part of each CDR3. A D gene is named only where the DNA matches it firmly. Rows may omit the clone size; those that give it use once, few, many or a size class.

. | TRBJ1-1 | . | TRBV20-1 | TGCAGTGCCTGGCCAGGGAGGACTGAAGCTTTCTTT | CSAWPGRTEAFF
few | TRBJ2-1 | TRBD1 | TRBV5-1 | TGCGCCAGCAGCTTGGCGGGACAGGGCGCCCTCAATGAGCAGTTCTTC | CASSLAGQGALNEQFF
few | TRBJ1-1 | . | TRBV12-3/TRBV12-4 | TGTGCCAGCAGCCTGGGGCCGAGCACTGAAGCTTTCTTT | CASSLGPSTEAFF
few | TRBJ2-7 | TRBD2 | TRBV12-3/TRBV12-4 | TGTGCCAGCAGTTTCAGCCCAGGACTAGCGGGAGGGACCTACGAGCAGTACTTC | CASSFSPGLAGGTYEQYF
many | TRBJ2-1 | . | TRBV12-3/TRBV12-4 | TGTGCCAGCAGTCCTCATAATGAGCAGTTCTTC | CASSPHNEQFF
. | TRBJ2-7 | TRBD1 | TRBV10-3 | TGTGCCATCAGTGAGGACAGGGGCCACTACGAGCAGTACTTC | CAISEDRGHYEQYF
few | TRBJ2-7 | . | TRBV28 | TGTGCCAGCAGCCTGACACAGCCCTACGAGCAGTACTTC | CASSLTQPYEQYF
many | TRBJ2-2 | TRBD1 | TRBV19 | TGTGCCAGTAGAAGGGACAGGGTCAACACCGGGGAGCTGTTTTTT | CASRRDRVNTGELFF
. | TRBJ2-1 | TRBD1 | TRBV6-5 | TGTGCCAGCAGGACAGGGGGGCGAGGAGAGCAGTTCTTC | CASRTGGRGEQFF
many | TRBJ2-5 | . | TRBV27 | TGTGCCAGCAGTCCCCTTGGCCTGGAGACCCAGTACTTC | CASSPLGLETQYF
. | TRBJ2-2 | . | TRBV29-1 | TGCAGCGTTTTTAACAGGGTCGGGGAGCTGTTTTTT | CSVFNRVGELFF
many | TRBJ2-1 | TRBD2 | TRBV7-2 | TGTGCCAGCAGCTTCATGAGAGCGGGAGCGGATGAGCAGTTCTTC | CASSFMRAGADEQFF
. | TRBJ2-5 | . | TRBV27 | TGTGCCAGCGCGGTGATGAGGGGGCAAGAGACCCAGTACTTC | CASAVMRGQETQYF
few | TRBJ2-7 | TRBD1 | TRBV20-1 | TGCAGTGCTACCCGGACAGGGCGCGACGAGCAGTACTTC | CSATRTGRDEQYF
. | TRBJ2-1 | TRBD2 | TRBV18 | TGTGCCAGCTCACCAAGTATTAGCGGGGGTCCTAGCTCCTACAATGAGCAGTTCTTC | CASSPSISGGPSSYNEQFF
many | TRBJ2-3 | . | TRBV9 | TGTGCCAGCAGCGCGGACGCCCAGCCAACGCAGTATTTT | CASSADAQPTQYF
many | TRBJ1-1 | . | TRBV20-1 | TGCAGTGCTAGAGTACAGAACACTGAAGCTTTCTTT | CSARVQNTEAFF
few | TRBJ2-2 | . | TRBV20-1 | TGCAGTGCTGCTGGACTCGCTCGGGGGGAGCTGTTTTTT | CSAAGLARGELFF
few | TRBJ2-7 | . | TRBV7-8 | TGTGCCAGCAGCTTACTGGCATCCGAGCAGTACTTC | CASSLLASEQYF
. | TRBJ2-6 | . | TRBV6-5 | TGTGCCAGCAGTTACGTGCGGATCTCTGGGGCCAACGTCCTGACTTTC | CASSYVRISGANVLTF
. | TRBJ2-4 | . | TRBV27 | TGTGCCAGTTTGTCCCCGGGGGCTGTAGCCAAAAACATTCAGTACTTC | CASLSPGAVAKNIQYF
. | TRBJ2-7 | . | TRBV12-3/TRBV12-4 | TGTGCCAGCAGTTTAGGGGCCCACCGCGAGCAGTACTTC | CASSLGAHREQYF
few | TRBJ2-1 | . | TRBV10-3 | TGTGCCATCAGTGAGTCGGGTGGTGCCTACAATGAGCAGTTCTTC | CAISESGGAYNEQFF
few | TRBJ2-7 | TRBD1 | TRBV15 | TGTGCCACCAGCAACTGGGGACAGGCCTACGAGCAGTACTTC | CATSNWGQAYEQYF
. | TRBJ2-3 | . | TRBV24-1 | TGTGCCACCAGTGATCTAAGCGGACCACCCCATACGCAGTATTTT | CATSDLSGPPHTQYF
once | TRBJ2-3 | . | TRBV18 | TGTGCCAGCTCACCACTAGTCGGGGGTTCCGCAGATACGCAGTATTTT | CASSPLVGGSADTQYF